This T cell receptor (beta chain) was recorded in a study of beta chain features in type 1 diabetes. In this sample, this clone turned up a few times. No antigen is known for it. Sequenced material consisted of expressed TCRB transcripts (all of the isolated RNA was reverse transcribed). Libraries were prepared by immunoSEQ multiplex PCR; TCRdb keeps only in-frame clonotypes and omits some of them. The sample has over 650,000 clones, about an eighth seen once. Study conclusions and caveats: Cells with high TCR expression could be over-represented when cDNA is sequenced. There was a moderate but significant shortening of TCRB CDR3s in all four CD4+ subsets of Type 1 diabetes patients.

Averaging about 100 mL, one heparinised blood draw was given by each donor. CDR3 length equals 17 residues. CDR1 LNHDA and CDR2 SQIVND come from the germline V gene (reference sequence). V lost 1 base to trimming and J lost 5 bases; unmatched junction nucleotides: 7. Sample: naive CD4+ T cells from blood. The chain has TRBV19 and TRBJ2-1, with 11 bases lining up with TRBD2. The source of this sequence is a man between 18 and 35 years old with type 1 diabetes. The CDR3, as DNA: TGTGCCAGTAGTATAGCCCCTAGCGGGGGGTCGAACAATGAGCAGTTCTTC. Amino acid sequence: CASSIAPSGGSNNEQFF.